The source of this T cell receptor (beta chain) is a study of blood T cell repertoires in COVID-19. Background on the study: Sites across the United States, Italy and Spain contributed samples from acute and convalescent COVID-19. Nucleic acid was either cDNA or gDNA, and it came from T cells, B-cell-depleted T cells, or PBMCs.

V dropped 4 bases and J dropped 1 base, with 8 bases sitting between them. The CDR3 is made up of 14 amino acids. Germline lookup yields CDR1 SEHNR and CDR2 FQNEAQ (reference sequence). Original processing methods: Estimation of nucleated cell counts was performed using reference gene primer amplification. Clones were read by immunoSEQ multiplex PCR, and TCRdb kept only the in-frame ones, dropping some. The V and J calls and clone size are taken from that table; D and trimming were inferred from the DNA. The table records 110,000 to 150,000 clones, approximately 80% of them present only once. This TCR was recovered from a human donor in a cohort sampled during active COVID-19. Sequences were obtained from peripheral blood. The chain combines TRBV7-9 with TRBJ1-5; D ambiguous. The CDR3 protein is CASSSDKSNQPQHF. The CDR3 nucleotides are TGTGCCAGCAGCTCCGACAAAAGCAATCAGCCCCAGCATTTT.